The subject of this entry is one TCR beta chain. The sample is drawn from a study of regulatory T cells in long-lasting Graves disease. Sequencing libraries for TCR beta were prepared with iRepertoire HTBI primers and Arm-PCR of CDR3 regions. TCRdb reanalysed the multiplex PCR reads using MiXCR and keeps one entry per CDR3 protein. The table shows more than 350,000 distinct CDR3 sequences, with around 20% occurring only once. Regarding time point: persistent/refractory GD, antithyroid drugs over 5 years with positive TRAb. There was RNA extracted from PBMCs, and the TCR library was made from it. V lost 1 base and J 3 bases, leaving 13 bases between the germline ends. CDR1 and CDR2 (germline): LGHDT, YNNKEL (reference sequence). The length of the CDR3 is 15 residues.

The specimen comprised peripheral blood mononuclear cells (PBMCs), sampled when the disease was refractory, from a patient treated with antithyroid drugs. The gene calls are TRBV3-1 and TRBJ2-7; D gene ambiguous. The receptor comes from a female donor with Graves disease. CDR3 coding DNA: TGTGCCAGCAGCCAAGGACCCGTTCCCCGCTACGAGCAGTACTTC. It codes for CASSQGPVPRYEQYF.